The 4 T cell receptor beta chains presented below share a single source sample, sequenced in a study of blood T cell repertoires in COVID-19. Here immunoSEQ multiplex PCR was the method, and the copy in TCRdb shows in-frame clones only, minus some. The profile shows 220,000 or so clones, approximately 86% of them singletons. The sequenced sample consisted of peripheral blood. These receptors were obtained from a woman aged 50 to 65 with COVID-19, enrolled during active disease.

This chain connects TRBV6-5 to TRBJ2-7, with D possibly TRBD1 on 6 matching bases. Germline CDR1 reads MNHEY; CDR2 reads SVGAGI. This CDR3 has 15 residues. V was trimmed by 6 bases and J by 3 bases, leaving 18 bases between them. The CDR3 DNA sequence: TGTGCCAGCAGGCCCATGGACCCGGACAGCTACGAGCAGTACGTC. Amino acids: CASRPMDPDSYEQYV.

The chain links TRBV11-3 to TRBJ2-1, with 9 nucleotides matching TRBD2. The V gene end was trimmed by 1 base and the J gene end by 4 bases; junction bases not matched to a gene: 8. Per germline, CDR1 SGHNT and CDR2 YENEEA. The CDR3 has 17 amino acids. The CDR3 bases are TGTGCCAGCAGCTTAGCCGGGACTAGCCGAAAGTACAATGAGCAGTTCTTC. Protein: CASSLAGTSRKYNEQFF.

The rearrangement links TRBV5-1 to TRBJ2-2; possibly TRBD1 for D (7 bases). The ends were cut back, 6 bases at V and 6 bases at J, with 18 bases in the middle. Per germline, CDR1 SGHRS and CDR2 YFSETQ. The CDR3 has 15 amino acids. CDR3 sequence reads: CASTGLGTASGELFF. The CDR3 nucleotides read TGCGCCAGCACGGGACTGGGGACAGCGTCCGGGGAGCTGTTTTTT. Full variable domain (rest looked up from reference TRBV5-1 and TRBJ2-2): KAGVTQTPRYLIKTRGQQVTLSCSPISGHRSVSWYQQTPGQGLQFLFEYFSETQRNKGNFPGRFSGRQFSNSRSEMNVSTLELGDSALYLCASTGLGTASGELFFGEGSRLTVL.

The chain has TRBV5-1 and TRBJ2-5; D not resolved. V was shortened by 0 bases and J by 1 base, with 10 bases between the two germline ends. Germline CDR1 and CDR2: SGHRS and YFSETQ. The CDR3 covers 15 residues. Here the CDR3 reads CASSLAAATQETQYF. The CDR3 region has the DNA TGCGCCAGCAGCTTGGCGGCGGCAACCCAAGAGACCCAGTACTTC.